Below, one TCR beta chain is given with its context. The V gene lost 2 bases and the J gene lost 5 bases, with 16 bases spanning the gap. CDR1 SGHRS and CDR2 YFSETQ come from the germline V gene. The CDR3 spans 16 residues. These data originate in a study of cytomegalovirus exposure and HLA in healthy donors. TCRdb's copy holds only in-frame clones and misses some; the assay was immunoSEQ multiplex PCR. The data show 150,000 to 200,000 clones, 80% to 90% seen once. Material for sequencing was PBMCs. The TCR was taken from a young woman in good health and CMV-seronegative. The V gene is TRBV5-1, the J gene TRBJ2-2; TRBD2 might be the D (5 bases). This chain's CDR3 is CASSLRSLGGTGELFF. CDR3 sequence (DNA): TGCGCCAGCAGCTTAAGGTCGTTAGGAGGTACCGGGGAGCTGTTTTTT.